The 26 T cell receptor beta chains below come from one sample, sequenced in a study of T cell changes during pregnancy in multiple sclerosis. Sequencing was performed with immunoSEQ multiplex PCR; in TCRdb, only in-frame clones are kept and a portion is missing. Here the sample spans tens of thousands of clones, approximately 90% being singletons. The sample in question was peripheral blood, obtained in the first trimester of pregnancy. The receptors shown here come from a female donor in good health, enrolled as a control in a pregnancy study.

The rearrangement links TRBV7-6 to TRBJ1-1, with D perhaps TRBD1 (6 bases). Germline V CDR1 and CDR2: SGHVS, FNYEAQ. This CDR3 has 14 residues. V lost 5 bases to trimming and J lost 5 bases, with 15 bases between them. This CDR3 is CASSPGHMGTEAFF. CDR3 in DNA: TGTGCCAGCAGCCCGGGACATATGGGGACTGAAGCTTTCTTT.

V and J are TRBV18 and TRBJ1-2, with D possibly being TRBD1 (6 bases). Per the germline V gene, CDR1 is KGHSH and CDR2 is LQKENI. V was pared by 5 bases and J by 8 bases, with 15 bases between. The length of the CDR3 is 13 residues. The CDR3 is CASSSTGSEGYTF. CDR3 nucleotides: TGTGCCAGCTCATCTACAGGGAGTGAAGGCTACACCTTC.

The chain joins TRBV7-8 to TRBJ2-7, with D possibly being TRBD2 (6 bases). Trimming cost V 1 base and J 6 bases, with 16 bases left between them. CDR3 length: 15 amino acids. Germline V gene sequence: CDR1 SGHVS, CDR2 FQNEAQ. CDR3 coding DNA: TGTGCCAGCAGCTTAGACGGCGGGGTGAAGACCGAGCAGTACTTC. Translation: CASSLDGGVKTEQYF.

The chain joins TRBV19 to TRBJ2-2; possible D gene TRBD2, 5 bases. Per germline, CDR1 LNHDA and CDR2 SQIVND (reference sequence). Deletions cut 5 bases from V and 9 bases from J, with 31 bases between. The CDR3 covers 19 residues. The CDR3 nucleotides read TGTGCCAGTAGTGTCTTTACCTTAAGGGCAGGAGGTGATGCCAGGGAGCTGTTTTTT. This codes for CASSVFTLRAGGDARELFF.

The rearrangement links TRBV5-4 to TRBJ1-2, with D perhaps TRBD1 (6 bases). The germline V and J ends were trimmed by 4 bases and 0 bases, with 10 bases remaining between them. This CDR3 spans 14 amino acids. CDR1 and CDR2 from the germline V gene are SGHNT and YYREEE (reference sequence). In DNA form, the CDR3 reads TGTGCCAGCAGCGATGGACAGACTAACTATGGCTACACCTTC. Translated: CASSDGQTNYGYTF.

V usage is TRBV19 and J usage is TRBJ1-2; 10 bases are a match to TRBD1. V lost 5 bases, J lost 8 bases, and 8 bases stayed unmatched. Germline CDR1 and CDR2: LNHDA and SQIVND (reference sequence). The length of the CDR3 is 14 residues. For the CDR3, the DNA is TGTGCCAGTAGTCGACAGGGGGCCTACGAGGGCTACACCTTC. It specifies CASSRQGAYEGYTF.

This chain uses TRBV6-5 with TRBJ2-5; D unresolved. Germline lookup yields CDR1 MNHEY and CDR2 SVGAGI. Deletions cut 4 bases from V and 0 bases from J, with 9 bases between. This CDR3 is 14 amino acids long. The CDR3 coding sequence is TGTGCCAGCAGTTCTACCCTGTACCAAGAGACCCAGTACTTC. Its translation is CASSSTLYQETQYF.

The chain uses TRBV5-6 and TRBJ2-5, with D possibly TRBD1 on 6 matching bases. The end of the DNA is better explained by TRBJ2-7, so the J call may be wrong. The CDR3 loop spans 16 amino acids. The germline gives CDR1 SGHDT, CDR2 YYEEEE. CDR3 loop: CASSLAGRQESYEQYF. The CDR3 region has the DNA TGTGCCAGCAGCTTGGCAGGACGACAGGAATCCTACGAGCAGTACTTC.

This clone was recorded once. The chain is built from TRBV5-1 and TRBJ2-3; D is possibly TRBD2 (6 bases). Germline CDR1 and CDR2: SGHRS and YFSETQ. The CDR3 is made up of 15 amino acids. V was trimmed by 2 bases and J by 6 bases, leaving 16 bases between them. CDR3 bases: TGCGCCAGCAGCTTAGTTCCCCTAGCGACCGATACGCAGTATTTT. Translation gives CASSLVPLATDTQYF. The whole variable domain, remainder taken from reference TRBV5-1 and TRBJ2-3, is KAGVTQTPRYLIKTRGQQVTLSCSPISGHRSVSWYQQTPGQGLQFLFEYFSETQRNKGNFPGRFSGRQFSNSRSEMNVSTLELGDSALYLCASSLVPLATDTQYFGPGTRLTVL.

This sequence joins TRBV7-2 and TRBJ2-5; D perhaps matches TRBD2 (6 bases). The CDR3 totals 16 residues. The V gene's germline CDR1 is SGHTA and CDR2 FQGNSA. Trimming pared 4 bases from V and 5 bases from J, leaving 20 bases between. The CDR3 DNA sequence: TGTGCCAGCAGCTCCTTGGGATACGGGGGTGGTGAGACCCAGTACTTC. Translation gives CASSSLGYGGGETQYF.

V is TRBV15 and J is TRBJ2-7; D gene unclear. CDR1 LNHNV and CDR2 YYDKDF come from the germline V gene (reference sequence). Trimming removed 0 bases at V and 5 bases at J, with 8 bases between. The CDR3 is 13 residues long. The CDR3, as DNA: TGTGCCACCAGCAGAGATGTCGTCCACGAGCAGTACTTC. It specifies CATSRDVVHEQYF.

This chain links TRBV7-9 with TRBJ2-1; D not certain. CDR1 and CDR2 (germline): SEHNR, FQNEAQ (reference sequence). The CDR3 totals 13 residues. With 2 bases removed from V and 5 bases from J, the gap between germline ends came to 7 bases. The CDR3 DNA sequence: TGTGCCAGCAGCTTATCTCCGGACAATGAGCAGTTCTTC. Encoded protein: CASSLSPDNEQFF.

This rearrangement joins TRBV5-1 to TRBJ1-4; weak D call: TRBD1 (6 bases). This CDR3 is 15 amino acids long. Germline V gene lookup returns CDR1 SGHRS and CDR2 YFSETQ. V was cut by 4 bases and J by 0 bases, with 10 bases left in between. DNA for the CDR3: TGCGCCAGCAGCGGGACATCCGCAACTAATGAAAAACTGTTTTTT. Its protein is CASSGTSATNEKLFF. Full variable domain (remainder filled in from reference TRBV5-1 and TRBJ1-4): KAGVTQTPRYLIKTRGQQVTLSCSPISGHRSVSWYQQTPGQGLQFLFEYFSETQRNKGNFPGRFSGRQFSNSRSEMNVSTLELGDSALYLCASSGTSATNEKLFFGSGTQLSVL.

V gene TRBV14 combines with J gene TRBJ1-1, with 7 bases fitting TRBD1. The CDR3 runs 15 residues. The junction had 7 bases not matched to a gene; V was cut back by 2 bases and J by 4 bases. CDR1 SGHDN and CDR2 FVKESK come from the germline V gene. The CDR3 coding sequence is TGTGCCAGCAGCCAAACAATGACAGGGATCACTGAAGCTTTCTTT. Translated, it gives CASSQTMTGITEAFF.

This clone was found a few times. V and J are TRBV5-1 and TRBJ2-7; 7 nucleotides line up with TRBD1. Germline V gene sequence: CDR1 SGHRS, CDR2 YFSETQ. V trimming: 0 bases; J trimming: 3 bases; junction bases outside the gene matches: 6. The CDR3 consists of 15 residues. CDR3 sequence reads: CASSLVSRGNYEQYF. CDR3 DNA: TGCGCCAGCAGCTTGGTATCCAGGGGGAACTACGAGCAGTACTTC.

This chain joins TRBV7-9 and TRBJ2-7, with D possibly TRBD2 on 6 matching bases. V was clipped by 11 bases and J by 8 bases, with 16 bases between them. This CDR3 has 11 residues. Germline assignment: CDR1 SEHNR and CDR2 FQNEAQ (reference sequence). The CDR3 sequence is CACQRVGQQYF. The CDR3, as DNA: TGTGCCTGCCAGCGGGTAGGACAGCAGTACTTC. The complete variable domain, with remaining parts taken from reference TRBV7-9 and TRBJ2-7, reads DTGVSQNPRHKITKRGQNVTFRCDPISEHNRLYWYRQTLGQGPEFLTYFQNEAQLEKSRLLSDRFSAERPKGSFSTLEIQRTEQGDSAMYLCACQRVGQQYFGPGTRLTVT.

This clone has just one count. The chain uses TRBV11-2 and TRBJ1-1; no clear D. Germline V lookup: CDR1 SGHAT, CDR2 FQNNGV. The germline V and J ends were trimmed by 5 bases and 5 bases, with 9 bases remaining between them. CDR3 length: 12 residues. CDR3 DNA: TGTGCCAGCAGCACTCGCGGGACTGAAGCTTTCTTT. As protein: CASSTRGTEAFF.

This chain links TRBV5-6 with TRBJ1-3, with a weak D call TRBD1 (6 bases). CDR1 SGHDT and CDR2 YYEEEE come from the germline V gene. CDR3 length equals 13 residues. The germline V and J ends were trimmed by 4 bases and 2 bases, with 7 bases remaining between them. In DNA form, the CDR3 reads TGTGCCAGCAGCCCAGGGGCTGGAAACACCATATATTTT. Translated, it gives CASSPGAGNTIYF.

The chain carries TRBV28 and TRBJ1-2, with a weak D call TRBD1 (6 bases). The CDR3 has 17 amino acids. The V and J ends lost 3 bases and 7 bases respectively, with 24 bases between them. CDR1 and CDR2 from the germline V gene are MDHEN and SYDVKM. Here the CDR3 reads CASSFPAGLRVRGGYTF. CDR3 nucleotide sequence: TGTGCCAGCAGTTTTCCAGCAGGGTTAAGGGTCAGGGGTGGCTACACCTTC.

The CDR3 DNA follows: TGTGCTAGTGGCCGTACAGGGGCGGCAGATACGCAGTATTTT. Its protein product is CASGRTGAADTQYF. The V call is TRBV12-5, the J call TRBJ2-3, with 7 bases that match TRBD1. The V segment lost 6 bases and the J segment 4 bases; nucleotides outside the gene matches: 7. This CDR3 has 14 residues. Germline V gene lookup returns CDR1 LGHNT and CDR2 FRNRAP.

CDR3 amino acids: CASSGGAGANVLTF. CDR3 nucleotide sequence: TGTGCCAGCAGCGGGGGGGCTGGGGCCAACGTCCTGACTTTC. The rearrangement uses TRBV4-2 and TRBJ2-6, with 7 bases lining up with TRBD2. With V trimmed by 5 bases and J by 2 bases, 0 bases remained unmatched. The CDR3 is 14 amino acids. CDR1 and CDR2 from the germline V gene are LGHNA and YNFKEQ.

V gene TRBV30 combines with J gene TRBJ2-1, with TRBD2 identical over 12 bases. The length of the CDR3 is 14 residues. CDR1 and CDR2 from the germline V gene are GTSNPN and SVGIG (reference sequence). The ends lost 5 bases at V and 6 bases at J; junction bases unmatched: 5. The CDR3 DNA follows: TGTGCCTGGGATCTAGCGGGGGGGCCCAATGAGCAGTTCTTC. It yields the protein CAWDLAGGPNEQFF.

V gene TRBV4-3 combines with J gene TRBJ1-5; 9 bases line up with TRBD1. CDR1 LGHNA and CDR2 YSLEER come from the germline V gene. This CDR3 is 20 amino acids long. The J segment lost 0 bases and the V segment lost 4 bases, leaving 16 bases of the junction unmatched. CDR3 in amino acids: CASSLQLPIQGALSNQPQHF. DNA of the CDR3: TGCGCCAGCAGCCTCCAACTCCCGATACAGGGGGCGCTTAGCAATCAGCCCCAGCATTTT.

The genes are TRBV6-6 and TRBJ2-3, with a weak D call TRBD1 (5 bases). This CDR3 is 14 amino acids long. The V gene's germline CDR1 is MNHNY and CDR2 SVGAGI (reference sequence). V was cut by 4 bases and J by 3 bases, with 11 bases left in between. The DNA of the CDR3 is TGTGCCAGCAGTTCCAGGGTGACGACAGATACGCAGTATTTT. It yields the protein CASSSRVTTDTQYF.

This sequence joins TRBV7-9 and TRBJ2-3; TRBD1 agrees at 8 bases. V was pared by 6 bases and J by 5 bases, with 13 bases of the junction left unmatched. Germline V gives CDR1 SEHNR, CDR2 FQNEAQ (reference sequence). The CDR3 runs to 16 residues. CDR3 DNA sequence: TGTGCCAGCAGTCTTACGTGGACAGGGACGGGAGATACGCAGTATTTT. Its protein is CASSLTWTGTGDTQYF.

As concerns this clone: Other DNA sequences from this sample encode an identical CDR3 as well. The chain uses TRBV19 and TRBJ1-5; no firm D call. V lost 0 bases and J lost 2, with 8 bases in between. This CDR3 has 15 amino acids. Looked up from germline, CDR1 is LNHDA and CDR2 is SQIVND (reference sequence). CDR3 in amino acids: CASSIDRGGNQPQHF. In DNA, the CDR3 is TGTGCCAGTAGTATAGATCGCGGGGGCAATCAGCCCCAGCATTTT.